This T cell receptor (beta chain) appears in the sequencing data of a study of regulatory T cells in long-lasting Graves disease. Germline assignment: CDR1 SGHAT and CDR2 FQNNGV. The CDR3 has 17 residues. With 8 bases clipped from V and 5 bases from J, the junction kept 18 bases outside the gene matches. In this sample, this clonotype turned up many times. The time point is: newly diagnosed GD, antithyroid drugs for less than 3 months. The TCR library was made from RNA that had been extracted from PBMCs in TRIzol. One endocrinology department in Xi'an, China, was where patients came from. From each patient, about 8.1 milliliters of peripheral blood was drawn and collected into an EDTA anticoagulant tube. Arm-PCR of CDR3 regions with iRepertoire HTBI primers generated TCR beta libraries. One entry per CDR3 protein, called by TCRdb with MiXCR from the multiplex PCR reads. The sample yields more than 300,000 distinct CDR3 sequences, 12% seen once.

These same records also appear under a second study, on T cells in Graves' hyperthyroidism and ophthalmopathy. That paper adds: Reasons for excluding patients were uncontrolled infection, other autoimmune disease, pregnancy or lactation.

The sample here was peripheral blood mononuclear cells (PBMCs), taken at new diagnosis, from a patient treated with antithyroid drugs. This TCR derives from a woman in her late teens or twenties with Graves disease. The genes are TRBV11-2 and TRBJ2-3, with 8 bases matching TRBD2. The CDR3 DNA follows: TGTGCCAGCCGTGGAGGCGTCGGGAGGGCGCATGGAGATACGCAGTATTTT. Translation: CASRGGVGRAHGDTQYF.